This paragraph covers one T cell receptor (beta chain) sequence. Germline V gene sequence: CDR1 SGHRS, CDR2 YFSETQ. With V trimmed by 3 bases and J by 1 base, 8 bases remained unmatched. The CDR3 contains 16 residues. The data were obtained in a study of blood T cell repertoires in COVID-19. Per the original methods: From reference gene primer amplification, estimates of nucleated cell counts were derived. Profiling relied on immunoSEQ multiplex PCR, and the TCRdb table lists in-frame clones only, not all of them. V, J and clone size are those of that table, while D and trimming were read from the DNA. The sample holds 360,000 or so clones, approximately 84% seen once.

The V gene is TRBV5-1, the J gene TRBJ2-5; 8 bases map to TRBD2. The specimen sequenced was PBMCs or T cells enriched from blood (not recorded which). The source is a woman in her 30s who had recovered from COVID-19. CDR3 amino acids: CASSSLSGGRQETQYF. The CDR3 region has the DNA TGCGCCAGCAGCTCCCTGAGCGGGGGCCGCCAAGAGACCCAGTACTTC.